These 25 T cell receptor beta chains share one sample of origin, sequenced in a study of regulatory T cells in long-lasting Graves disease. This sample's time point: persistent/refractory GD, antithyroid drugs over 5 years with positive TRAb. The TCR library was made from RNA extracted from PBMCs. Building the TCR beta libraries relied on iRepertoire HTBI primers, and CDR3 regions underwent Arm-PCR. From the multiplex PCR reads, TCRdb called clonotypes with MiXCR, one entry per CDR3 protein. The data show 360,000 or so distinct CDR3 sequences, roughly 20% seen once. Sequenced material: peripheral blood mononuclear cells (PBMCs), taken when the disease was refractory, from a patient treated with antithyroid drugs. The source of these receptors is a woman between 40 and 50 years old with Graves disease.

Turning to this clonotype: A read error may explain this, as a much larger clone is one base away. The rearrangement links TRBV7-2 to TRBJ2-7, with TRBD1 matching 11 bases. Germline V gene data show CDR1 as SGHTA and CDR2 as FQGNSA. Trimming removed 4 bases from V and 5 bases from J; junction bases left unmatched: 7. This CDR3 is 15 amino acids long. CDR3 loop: CASSSRTGGTHEQYF. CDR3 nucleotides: TGTGCCAGCAGCTCCCGGACAGGGGGCACCCACGAGCAGTACTTC.

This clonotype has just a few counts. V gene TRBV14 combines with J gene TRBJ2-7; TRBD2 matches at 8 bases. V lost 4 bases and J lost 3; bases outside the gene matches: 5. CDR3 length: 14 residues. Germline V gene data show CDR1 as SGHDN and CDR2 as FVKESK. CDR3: CASSRRAGGYEQYF. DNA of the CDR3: TGTGCCAGCAGCCGCCGGGCGGGAGGCTACGAGCAGTACTTC.

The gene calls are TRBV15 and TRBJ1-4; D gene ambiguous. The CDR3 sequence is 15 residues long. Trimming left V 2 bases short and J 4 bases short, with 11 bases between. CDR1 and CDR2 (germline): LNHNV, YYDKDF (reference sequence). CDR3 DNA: TGTGCCACCAGCAGATCAACAGCCTTTAATGAAAAACTGTTTTTT. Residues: CATSRSTAFNEKLFF.

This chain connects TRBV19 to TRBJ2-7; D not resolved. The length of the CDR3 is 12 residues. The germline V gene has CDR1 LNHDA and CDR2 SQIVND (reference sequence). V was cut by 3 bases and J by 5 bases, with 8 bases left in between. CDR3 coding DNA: TGTGCCAGTAGTATCAACTTTGACGAGCAGTACTTC. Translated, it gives CASSINFDEQYF. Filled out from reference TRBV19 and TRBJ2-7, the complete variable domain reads DGGITQSPKYLFRKEGQNVTLSCEQNLNHDAMYWYRQDPGQGLRLIYYSQIVNDFQKGDIAEGYSVSREKKESFPLTVTSAQKNPTAFYLCASSINFDEQYFGPGTRLTVT.

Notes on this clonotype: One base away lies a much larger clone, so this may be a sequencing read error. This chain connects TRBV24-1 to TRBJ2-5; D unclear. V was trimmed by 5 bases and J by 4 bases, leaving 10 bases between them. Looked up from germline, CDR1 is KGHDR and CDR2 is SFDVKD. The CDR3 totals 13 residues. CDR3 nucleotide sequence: TGTGCCACCAGTGGAATGCAACGAGAGACCCAGTACTTC. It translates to CATSGMQRETQYF.

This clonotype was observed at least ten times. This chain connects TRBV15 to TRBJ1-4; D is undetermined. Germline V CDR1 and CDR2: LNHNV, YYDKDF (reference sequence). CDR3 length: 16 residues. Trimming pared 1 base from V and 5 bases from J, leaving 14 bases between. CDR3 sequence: CATSRVEGFLNEKLFF. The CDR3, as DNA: TGTGCCACCAGCAGAGTTGAAGGATTCCTAAATGAAAAACTGTTTTTT.

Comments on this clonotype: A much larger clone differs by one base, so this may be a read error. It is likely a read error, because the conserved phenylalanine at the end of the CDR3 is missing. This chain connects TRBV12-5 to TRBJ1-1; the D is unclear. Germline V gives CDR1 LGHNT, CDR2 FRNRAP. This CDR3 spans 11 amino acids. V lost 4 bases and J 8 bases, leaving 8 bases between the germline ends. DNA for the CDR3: TGTGCTAGTGGTTCCCGTCGGGAAGCTTTCCTT. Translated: CASGSRREAFL.

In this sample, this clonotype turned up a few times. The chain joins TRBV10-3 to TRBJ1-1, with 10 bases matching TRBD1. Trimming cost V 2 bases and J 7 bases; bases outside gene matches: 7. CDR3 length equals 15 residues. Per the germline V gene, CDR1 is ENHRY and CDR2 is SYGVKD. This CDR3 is CAISEDGTGVGEAFF. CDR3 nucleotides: TGTGCCATCAGTGAGGACGGGACAGGGGTTGGTGAAGCTTTCTTT.

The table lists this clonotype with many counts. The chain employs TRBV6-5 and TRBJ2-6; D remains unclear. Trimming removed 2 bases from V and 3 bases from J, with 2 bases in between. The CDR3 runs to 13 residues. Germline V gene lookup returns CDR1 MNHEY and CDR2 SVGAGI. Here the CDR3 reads CASSYHGANVLTF. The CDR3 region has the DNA TGTGCCAGCAGTTACCATGGGGCCAACGTCCTGACTTTC.

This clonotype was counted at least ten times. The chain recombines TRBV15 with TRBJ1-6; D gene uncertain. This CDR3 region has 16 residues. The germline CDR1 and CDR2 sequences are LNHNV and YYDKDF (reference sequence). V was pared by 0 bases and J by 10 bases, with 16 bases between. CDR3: CATSREVAAIRSPLHF. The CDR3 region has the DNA TGTGCCACCAGCAGAGAGGTGGCGGCCATAAGGTCACCCCTCCACTTT.

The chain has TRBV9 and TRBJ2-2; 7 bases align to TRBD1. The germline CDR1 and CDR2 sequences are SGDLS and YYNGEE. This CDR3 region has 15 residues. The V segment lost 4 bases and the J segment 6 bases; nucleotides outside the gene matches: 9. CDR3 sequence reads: CASSIRDSSAGELFF. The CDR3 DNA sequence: TGTGCCAGCAGCATCCGGGACAGTAGCGCCGGGGAGCTGTTTTTT.

The CDR3 spells CASSLVGRTVLLNTEAFF. The DNA for the CDR3 is TGCGCCAGCAGCTTGGTAGGTAGGACAGTCCTATTGAACACTGAAGCTTTCTTT. The chain combines TRBV5-1 with TRBJ1-1, with D possibly being TRBD1 (6 bases). The CDR3 is made up of 18 amino acids. Deletions cut 0 bases from V and 0 bases from J, with 18 bases between. CDR1 is SGHRS, CDR2 YFSETQ, per germline. The full variable domain, completed using reference TRBV5-1 and TRBJ1-1, is KAGVTQTPRYLIKTRGQQVTLSCSPISGHRSVSWYQQTPGQGLQFLFEYFSETQRNKGNFPGRFSGRQFSNSRSEMNVSTLELGDSALYLCASSLVGRTVLLNTEAFFGQGTRLTVV.

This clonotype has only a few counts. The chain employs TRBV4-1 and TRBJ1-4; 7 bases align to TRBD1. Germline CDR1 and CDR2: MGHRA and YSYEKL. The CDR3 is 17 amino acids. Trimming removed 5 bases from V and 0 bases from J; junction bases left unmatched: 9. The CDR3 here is CASSRQGSPATNEKLFF. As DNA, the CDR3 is TGCGCCAGCAGCAGACAGGGCTCCCCCGCAACTAATGAAAAACTGTTTTTT.

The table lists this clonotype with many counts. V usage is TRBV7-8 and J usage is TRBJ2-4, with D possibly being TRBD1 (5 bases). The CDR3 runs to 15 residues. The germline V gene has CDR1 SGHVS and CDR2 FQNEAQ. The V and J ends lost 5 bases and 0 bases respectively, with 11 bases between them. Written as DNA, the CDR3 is TGTGCCAGCAGCGAAGGGGTCCTAGCCAAAAACATTCAGTACTTC. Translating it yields CASSEGVLAKNIQYF. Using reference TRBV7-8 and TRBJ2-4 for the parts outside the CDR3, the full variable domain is GAGVSQSPRYKVAKRGQDVALRCDPISGHVSLFWYQQALGQGPEFLTYFQNEAQLDKSGLPSDRFFAERPEGSVSTLKIQRTQQEDSAVYLCASSEGVLAKNIQYFGAGTRLSVL.

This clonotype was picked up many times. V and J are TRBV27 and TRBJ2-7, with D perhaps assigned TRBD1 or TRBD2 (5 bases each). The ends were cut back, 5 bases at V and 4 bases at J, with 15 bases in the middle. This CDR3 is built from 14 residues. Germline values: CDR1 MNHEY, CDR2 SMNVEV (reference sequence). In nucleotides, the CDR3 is TGTGCCAGCAGTCCTCTCCTCAGGGAGTACGAGCAGTACTTC. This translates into CASSPLLREYEQYF.

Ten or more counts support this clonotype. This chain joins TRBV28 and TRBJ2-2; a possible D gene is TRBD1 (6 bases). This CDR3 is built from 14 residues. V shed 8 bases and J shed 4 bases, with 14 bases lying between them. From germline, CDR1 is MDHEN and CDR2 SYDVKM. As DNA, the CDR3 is TGTGCCAGCGGCCGGGACACCCGCACCGGGGAGCTGTTTTTT. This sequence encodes CASGRDTRTGELFF.

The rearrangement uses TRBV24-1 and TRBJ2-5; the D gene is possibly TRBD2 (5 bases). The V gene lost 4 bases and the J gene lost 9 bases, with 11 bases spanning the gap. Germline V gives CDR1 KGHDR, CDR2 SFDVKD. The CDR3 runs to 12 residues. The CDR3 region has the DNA TGTGCCACCAGTGACGGAGGTCGGGCCCAGTACTTC. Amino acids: CATSDGGRAQYF.

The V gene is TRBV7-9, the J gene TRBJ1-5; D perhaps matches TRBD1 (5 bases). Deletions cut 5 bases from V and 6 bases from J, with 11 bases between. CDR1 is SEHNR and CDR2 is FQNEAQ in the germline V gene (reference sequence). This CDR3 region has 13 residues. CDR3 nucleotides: TGTGCCAGCAGCGCTCGGGGGGGTCAGCCCCAGCATTTT. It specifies CASSARGGQPQHF.

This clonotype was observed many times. DNA for the CDR3: TGTGCCACCAGCAGGGACATTGCAACTAATGAAAAACTGTTTTTT. This codes for CATSRDIATNEKLFF. The V call is TRBV15, the J call TRBJ1-4, with a tentative D call TRBD1 (5 bases). V was pared by 3 bases and J by 0 bases, with 8 bases between. CDR3 size: 15 residues. The germline CDR1 and CDR2 sequences are LNHNV and YYDKDF (reference sequence).

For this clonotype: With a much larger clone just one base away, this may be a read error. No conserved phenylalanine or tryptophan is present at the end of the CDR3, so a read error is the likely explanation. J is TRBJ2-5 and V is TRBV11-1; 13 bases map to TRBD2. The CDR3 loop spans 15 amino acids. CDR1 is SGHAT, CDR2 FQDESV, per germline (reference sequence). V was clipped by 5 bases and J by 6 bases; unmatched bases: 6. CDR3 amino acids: CASSRGLAGVKTQYS. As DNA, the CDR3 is TGTGCCAGCAGCCGCGGACTAGCGGGAGTCAAGACCCAGTACTCC.

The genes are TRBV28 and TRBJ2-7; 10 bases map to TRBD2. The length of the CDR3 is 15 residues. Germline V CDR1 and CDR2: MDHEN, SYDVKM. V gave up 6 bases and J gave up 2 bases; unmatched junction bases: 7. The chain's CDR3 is CASSQRAGGTYEQYF. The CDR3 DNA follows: TGTGCCAGCAGCCAGCGAGCGGGAGGGACCTACGAGCAGTACTTC.

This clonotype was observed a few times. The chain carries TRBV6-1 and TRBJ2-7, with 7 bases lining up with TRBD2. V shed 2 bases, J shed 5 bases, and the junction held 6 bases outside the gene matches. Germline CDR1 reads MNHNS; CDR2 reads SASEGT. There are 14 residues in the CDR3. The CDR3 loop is CASSELERGHEQYF. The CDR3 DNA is TGTGCCAGCAGTGAATTGGAGCGGGGCCACGAGCAGTACTTC.

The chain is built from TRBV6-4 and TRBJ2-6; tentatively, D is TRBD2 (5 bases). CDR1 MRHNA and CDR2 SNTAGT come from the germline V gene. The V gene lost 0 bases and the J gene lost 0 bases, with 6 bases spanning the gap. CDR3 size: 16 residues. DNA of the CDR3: TGTGCCAGCAGTGACTCGGGAGCCTCTGGGGCCAACGTCCTGACTTTC. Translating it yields CASSDSGASGANVLTF.

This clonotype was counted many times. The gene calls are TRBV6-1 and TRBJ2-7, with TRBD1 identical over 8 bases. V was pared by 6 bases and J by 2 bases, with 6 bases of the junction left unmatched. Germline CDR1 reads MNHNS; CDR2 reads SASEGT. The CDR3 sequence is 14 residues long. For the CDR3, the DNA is TGTGCCAGCAGGGAACCCAGGGGGCCCTACGAGCAGTACTTC. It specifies CASREPRGPYEQYF.

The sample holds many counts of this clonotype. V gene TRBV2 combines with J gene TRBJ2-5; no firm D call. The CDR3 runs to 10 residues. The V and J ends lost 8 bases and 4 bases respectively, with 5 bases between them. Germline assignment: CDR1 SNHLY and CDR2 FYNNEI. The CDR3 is CASRRETQYF. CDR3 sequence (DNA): TGTGCCAGCCGTCGAGAGACCCAGTACTTC.